Included here is one TCR beta chain sequence, with context. V was clipped by 6 bases and J by 2 bases, with 14 bases between them. The CDR3 is 14 amino acids. Germline loops: CDR1 MNHEY, CDR2 SVGAGI. The entry originates in a study of blood T cell repertoires in COVID-19. Assay: immunoSEQ multiplex PCR; the TCRdb copy retains only in-frame clones and omits some. The data show about 110,000 clones, with around 89% seen just once and about 34% held by the top ten. The clonotype originates from a woman of 80 years or more with acute or convalescent COVID-19. This chain joins TRBV6-5 and TRBJ2-7, with D perhaps matching TRBD2 (5 bases). Sequencing was done on a sample of peripheral blood. CDR3 sequence reads: CASSDWTGTYEQYF. As DNA, the CDR3 is TGTGCCAGCAGCGACTGGACGGGAACCTACGAGCAGTACTTC.